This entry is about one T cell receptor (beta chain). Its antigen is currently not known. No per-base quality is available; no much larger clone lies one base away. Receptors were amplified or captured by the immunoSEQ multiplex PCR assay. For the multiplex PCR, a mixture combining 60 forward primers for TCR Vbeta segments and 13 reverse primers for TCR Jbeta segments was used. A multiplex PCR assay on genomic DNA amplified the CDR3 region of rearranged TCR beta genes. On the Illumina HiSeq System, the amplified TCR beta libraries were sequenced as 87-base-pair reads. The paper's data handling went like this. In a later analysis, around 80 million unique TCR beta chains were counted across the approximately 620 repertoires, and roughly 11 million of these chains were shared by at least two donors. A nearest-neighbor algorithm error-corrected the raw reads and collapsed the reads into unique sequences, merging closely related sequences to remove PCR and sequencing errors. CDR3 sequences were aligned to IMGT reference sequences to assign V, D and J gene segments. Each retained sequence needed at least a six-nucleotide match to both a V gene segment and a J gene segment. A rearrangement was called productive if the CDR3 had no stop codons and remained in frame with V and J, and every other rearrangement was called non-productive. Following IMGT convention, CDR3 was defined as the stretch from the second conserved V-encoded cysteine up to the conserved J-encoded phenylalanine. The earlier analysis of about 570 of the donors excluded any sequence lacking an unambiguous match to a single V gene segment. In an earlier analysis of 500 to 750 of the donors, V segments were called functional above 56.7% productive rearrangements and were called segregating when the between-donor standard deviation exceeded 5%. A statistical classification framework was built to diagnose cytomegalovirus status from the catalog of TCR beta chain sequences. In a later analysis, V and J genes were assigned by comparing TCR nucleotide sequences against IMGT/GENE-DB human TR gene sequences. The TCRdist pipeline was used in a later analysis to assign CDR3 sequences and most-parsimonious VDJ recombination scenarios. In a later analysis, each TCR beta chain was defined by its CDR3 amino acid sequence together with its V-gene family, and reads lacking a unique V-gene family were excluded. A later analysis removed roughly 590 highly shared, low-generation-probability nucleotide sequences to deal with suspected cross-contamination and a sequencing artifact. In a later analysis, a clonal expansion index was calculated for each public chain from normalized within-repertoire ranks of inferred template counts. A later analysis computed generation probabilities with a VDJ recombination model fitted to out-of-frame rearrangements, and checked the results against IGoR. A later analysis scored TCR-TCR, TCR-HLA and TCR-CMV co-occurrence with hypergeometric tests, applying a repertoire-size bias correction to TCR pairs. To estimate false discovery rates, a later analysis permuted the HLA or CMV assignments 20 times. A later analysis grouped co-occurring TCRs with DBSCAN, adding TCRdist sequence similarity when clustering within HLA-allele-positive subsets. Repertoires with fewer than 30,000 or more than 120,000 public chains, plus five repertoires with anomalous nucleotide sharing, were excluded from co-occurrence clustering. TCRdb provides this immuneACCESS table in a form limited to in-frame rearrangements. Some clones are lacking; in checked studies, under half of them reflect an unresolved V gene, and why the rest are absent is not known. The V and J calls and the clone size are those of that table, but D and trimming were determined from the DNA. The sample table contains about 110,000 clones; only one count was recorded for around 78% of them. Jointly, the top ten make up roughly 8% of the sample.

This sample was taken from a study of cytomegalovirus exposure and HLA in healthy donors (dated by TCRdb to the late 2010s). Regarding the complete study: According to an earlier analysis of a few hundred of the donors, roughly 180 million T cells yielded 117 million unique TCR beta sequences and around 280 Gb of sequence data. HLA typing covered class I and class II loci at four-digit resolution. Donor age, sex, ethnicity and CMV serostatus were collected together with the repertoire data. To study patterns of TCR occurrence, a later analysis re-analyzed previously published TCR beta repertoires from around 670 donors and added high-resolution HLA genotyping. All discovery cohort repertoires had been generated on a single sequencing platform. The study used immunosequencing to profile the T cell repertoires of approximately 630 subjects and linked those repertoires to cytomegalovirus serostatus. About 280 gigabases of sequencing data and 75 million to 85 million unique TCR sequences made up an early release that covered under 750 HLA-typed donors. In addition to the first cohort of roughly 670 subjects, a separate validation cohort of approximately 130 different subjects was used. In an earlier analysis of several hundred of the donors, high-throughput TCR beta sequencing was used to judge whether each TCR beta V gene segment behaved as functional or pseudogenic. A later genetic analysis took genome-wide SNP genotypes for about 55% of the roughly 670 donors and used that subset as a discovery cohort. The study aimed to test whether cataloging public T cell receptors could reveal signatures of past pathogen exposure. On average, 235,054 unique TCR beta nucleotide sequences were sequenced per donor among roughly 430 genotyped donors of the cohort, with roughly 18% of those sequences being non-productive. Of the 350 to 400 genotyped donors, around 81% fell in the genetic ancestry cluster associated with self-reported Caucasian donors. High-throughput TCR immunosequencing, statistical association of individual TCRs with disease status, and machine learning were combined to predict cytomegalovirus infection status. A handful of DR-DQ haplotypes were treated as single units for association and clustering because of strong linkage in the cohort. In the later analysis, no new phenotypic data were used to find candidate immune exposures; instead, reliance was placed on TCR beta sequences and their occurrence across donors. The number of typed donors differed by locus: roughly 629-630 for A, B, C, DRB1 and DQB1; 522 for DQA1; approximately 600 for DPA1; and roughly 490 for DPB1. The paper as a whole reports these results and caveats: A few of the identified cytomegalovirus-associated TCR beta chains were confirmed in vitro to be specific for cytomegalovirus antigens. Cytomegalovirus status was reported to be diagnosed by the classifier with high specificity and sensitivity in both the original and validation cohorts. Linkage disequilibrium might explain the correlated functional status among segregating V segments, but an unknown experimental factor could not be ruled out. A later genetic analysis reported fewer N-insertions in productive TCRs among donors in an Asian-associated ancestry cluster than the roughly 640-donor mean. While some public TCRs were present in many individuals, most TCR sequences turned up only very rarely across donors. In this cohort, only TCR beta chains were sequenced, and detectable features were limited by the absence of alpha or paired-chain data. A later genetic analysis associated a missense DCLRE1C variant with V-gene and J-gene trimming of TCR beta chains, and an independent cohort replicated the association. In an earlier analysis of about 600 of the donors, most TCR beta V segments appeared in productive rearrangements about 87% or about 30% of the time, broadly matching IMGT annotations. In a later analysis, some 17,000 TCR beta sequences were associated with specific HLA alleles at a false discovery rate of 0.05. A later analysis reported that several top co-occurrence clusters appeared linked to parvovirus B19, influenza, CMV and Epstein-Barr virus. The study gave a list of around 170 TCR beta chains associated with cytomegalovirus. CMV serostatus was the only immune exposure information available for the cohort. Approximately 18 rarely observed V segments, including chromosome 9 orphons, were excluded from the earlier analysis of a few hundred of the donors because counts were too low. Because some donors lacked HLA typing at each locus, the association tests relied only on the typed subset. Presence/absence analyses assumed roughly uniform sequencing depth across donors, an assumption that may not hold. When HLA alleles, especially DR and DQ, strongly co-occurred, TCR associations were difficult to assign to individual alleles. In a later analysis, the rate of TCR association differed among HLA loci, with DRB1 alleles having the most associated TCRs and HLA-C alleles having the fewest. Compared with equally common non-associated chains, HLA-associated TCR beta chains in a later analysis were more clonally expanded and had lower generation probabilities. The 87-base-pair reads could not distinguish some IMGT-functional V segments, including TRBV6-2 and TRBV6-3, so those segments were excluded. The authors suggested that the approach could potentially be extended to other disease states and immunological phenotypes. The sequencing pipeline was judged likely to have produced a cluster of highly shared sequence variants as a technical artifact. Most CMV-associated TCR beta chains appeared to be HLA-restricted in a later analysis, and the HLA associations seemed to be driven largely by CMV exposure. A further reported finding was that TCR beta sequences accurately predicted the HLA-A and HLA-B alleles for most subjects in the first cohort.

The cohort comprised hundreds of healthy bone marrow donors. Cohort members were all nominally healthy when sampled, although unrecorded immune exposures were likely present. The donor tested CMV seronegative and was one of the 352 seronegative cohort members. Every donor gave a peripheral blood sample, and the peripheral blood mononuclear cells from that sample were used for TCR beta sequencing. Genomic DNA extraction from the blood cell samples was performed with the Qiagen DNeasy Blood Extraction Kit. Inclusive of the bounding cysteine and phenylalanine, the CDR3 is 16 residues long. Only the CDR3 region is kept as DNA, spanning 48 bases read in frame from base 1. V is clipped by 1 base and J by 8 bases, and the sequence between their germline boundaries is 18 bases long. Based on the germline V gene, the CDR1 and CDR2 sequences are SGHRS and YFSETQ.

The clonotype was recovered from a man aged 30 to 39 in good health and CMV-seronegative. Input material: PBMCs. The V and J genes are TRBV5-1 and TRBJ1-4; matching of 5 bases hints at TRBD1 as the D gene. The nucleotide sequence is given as TGCGCCAGCAGCTTGCTAAGTCAGGGAGGCACCGAAAAACTGTTTTTT. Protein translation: CASSLLSQGGTEKLFF.